The 16 T cell receptor beta chains presented below share a single source sample, sequenced in a study of CD8+ T cells in alopecia areata. cDNA serving as the sequencing template came from extracted, reverse transcribed RNA. Clones were sequenced by immunoSEQ multiplex PCR, and TCRdb holds only the in-frame ones, with some missing. The repertoire holds about 120,000 clones, with about 50% as singletons. Treatment given: oral pan-JAK inhibitor, 5-10 mg twice daily. The starting material was CD4+ T cells sorted from blood, obtained at week 4, from a patient treated with tofacitinib. The receptors originated from a human donor with alopecia areata.

The rearrangement links TRBV7-8 to TRBJ2-7; 7 bases are a match to TRBD2. Trimming cost V 4 bases and J 7 bases; bases outside gene matches: 13. The CDR3 covers 15 residues. The germline gives CDR1 SGHVS, CDR2 FQNEAQ. CDR3 bases: TGTGCCAGCAGCTCACTCTGGGGACTATTGAGGGAGCAGTACTTC. It codes for CASSSLWGLLREQYF.

This chain links TRBV5-1 with TRBJ2-1; D is possibly TRBD2 (5 bases). Germline V gives CDR1 SGHRS, CDR2 YFSETQ. The V and J ends lost 4 bases and 0 bases respectively, with 14 bases between them. This CDR3 has 16 amino acids. In DNA form, the CDR3 reads TGCGCCAGCAGCCCCACCGTAGGGAGCTCCTACAATGAGCAGTTCTTC. Its protein is CASSPTVGSSYNEQFF. The complete variable domain, with remaining parts taken from reference TRBV5-1 and TRBJ2-1, reads KAGVTQTPRYLIKTRGQQVTLSCSPISGHRSVSWYQQTPGQGLQFLFEYFSETQRNKGNFPGRFSGRQFSNSRSEMNVSTLELGDSALYLCASSPTVGSSYNEQFFGPGTRLTVL.

This clone was seen only a few times. The chain couples TRBV29-1 to TRBJ2-3; TRBD2 matches at 8 bases. This CDR3 region has 14 residues. Germline V gene sequence: CDR1 SQVTM, CDR2 ANQGSEA. The junction had 4 bases not matched to a gene; V was cut back by 3 bases and J by 2 bases. DNA of the CDR3: TGCAGCGTTGACCAGCGGGGGATCACAGATACGCAGTATTTT. As protein: CSVDQRGITDTQYF.

The rearrangement uses TRBV29-1 and TRBJ1-5; weak D call: TRBD1 (5 bases). Per germline, CDR1 SQVTM and CDR2 ANQGSEA. This CDR3 is built from 14 residues. V dropped 8 bases and J dropped 1 base, with 15 bases sitting between them. The CDR3 DNA sequence: TGCAGCCCCTGGGGGGATGTGAGCAATCAGCCCCAGCATTTT. Translating gives CSPWGDVSNQPQHF.

This clone is deemed medium-sized. The V call is TRBV11-2, the J call TRBJ2-3; the D is unclear. V lost 2 bases to trimming and J lost 4 bases, with 10 bases between them. The CDR3 is 14 amino acids. In germline, CDR1 is SGHAT, CDR2 FQNNGV. CDR3 DNA sequence: TGTGCCAGCAGCTTAAACCTCTCCCCAGATACGCAGTATTTT. Its translation: CASSLNLSPDTQYF.

This clone was observed once. The J gene is TRBJ1-2, the V gene TRBV4-1; 7 nucleotides match TRBD1. The V gene's germline CDR1 is MGHRA and CDR2 YSYEKL. The CDR3 covers 15 residues. The V segment lost 1 base and the J segment 3 bases; nucleotides outside the gene matches: 5. The CDR3 bases are TGCGCCAGCAGCCAAGGTCGGACAGGCTACTATGGCTACACCTTC. It encodes CASSQGRTGYYGYTF.

This rearrangement joins TRBV30 to TRBJ2-6; a possible D gene is TRBD2 (7 bases). CDR1 is GTSNPN, CDR2 SVGIG, per germline (reference sequence). Trimming left V 4 bases short and J 2 bases short, with 9 bases between. The length of the CDR3 is 14 residues. CDR3 coding DNA: TGTGCCTGGATGGGGGGGCCTGGGGCCAACGTCCTGACTTTC. It is translated as CAWMGGPGANVLTF.

This rearrangement joins TRBV30 to TRBJ2-7; no definite D call. Trimming removed 0 bases at V and 3 bases at J, with 9 bases between. The CDR3 extends over 13 amino acids. CDR1 is GTSNPN, CDR2 SVGIG, per germline (reference sequence). The CDR3 reads CAWSVPNIYEQYF. CDR3 sequence (DNA): TGTGCCTGGAGTGTCCCGAATATCTACGAGCAGTACTTC.

About this clone: The same CDR3 also results from other DNA sequences found in this sample. The chain employs TRBV29-1 and TRBJ2-1, with D possibly matching TRBD1 (5 bases). Germline CDR1 reads SQVTM; CDR2 reads ANQGSEA. Deletions cut 4 bases from V and 0 bases from J, with 7 bases between. This CDR3 is built from 13 residues. The CDR3 DNA reads TGCAGCGTTGGACAGAGCTCCTACAATGAGCAGTTCTTC. It encodes CSVGQSSYNEQFF.

The chain is built from TRBV30 and TRBJ2-5, with D hard to call. V was shortened by 4 bases and J by 5 bases, with 11 bases between the two germline ends. From germline, CDR1 is GTSNPN and CDR2 SVGIG (reference sequence). The CDR3 covers 12 residues. CDR3 DNA: TGTGCCTGGAAAAAGGGATACGAGACCCAGTACTTC. This translates into CAWKKGYETQYF.

The chain combines TRBV9 with TRBJ1-2; D ambiguous. The germline V and J ends were trimmed by 5 bases and 3 bases, with 14 bases remaining between them. Germline V gene sequence: CDR1 SGDLS, CDR2 YYNGEE. There are 14 residues in the CDR3. CDR3 loop: CASRRAEGHYGYTF. CDR3 coding DNA: TGTGCCAGCAGGAGGGCGGAGGGTCACTATGGCTACACCTTC. Full variable domain (rest looked up from reference TRBV9 and TRBJ1-2): DSGVTQTPKHLITATGQRVTLRCSPRSGDLSVYWYQQSLDQGLQFLIQYYNGEERAKGNILERFSAQQFPDLHSELNLSSLELGDSALYFCASRRAEGHYGYTFGSGTRLTVV.

The chain employs TRBV6-5 and TRBJ1-2; possible D gene TRBD1, 6 bases. The CDR3 has 15 residues. The V end was cut by 6 bases, the J end by 4 bases, with 18 bases between. Germline CDR1 MNHEY, CDR2 SVGAGI. The CDR3 nucleotides read TGTGCCAGCAGGGCCTCAGGGGTTCGAGGCTATGGCTACACCTTC. Protein: CASRASGVRGYGYTF.

This rearrangement joins TRBV9 to TRBJ2-5; D tentatively fits TRBD1 or TRBD2 (5 bases each). The CDR3 totals 13 residues. V lost 4 bases, J lost 1 base, and 8 bases lay in between. Germline V gene data show CDR1 as SGDLS and CDR2 as YYNGEE. The CDR3: CASSLGTQETQYF. The CDR3 coding sequence is TGTGCCAGCAGCCTCGGGACCCAAGAGACCCAGTACTTC.

The chain combines TRBV29-1 with TRBJ1-6; the D gene is possibly TRBD1 (5 bases). Germline-derived CDR1 and CDR2 are SQVTM and ANQGSEA. CDR3 length: 13 residues. V was cut by 6 bases and J by 5 bases, with 11 bases left in between. This CDR3 is CSVAQGNNSPLHF. CDR3 in DNA: TGCAGCGTGGCCCAGGGTAATAATTCACCCCTCCACTTT.

This clone was found a few times. The chain combines TRBV29-1 with TRBJ1-3, with TRBD1 as a possible D gene (5 bases). V was clipped by 4 bases and J by 0 bases, with 10 bases between them. Germline CDR1 is SQVTM and CDR2 is ANQGSEA. The CDR3 extends over 14 amino acids. This CDR3 is CSVAGGSSGNTIYF. For the CDR3, the DNA is TGCAGCGTTGCTGGGGGGAGCTCTGGAAACACCATATATTTT. Full variable domain (missing parts from reference TRBV29-1 and TRBJ1-3): SAVISQKPSRDICQRGTSLTIQCQVDSQVTMMFWYRQQPGQSLTLIATANQGSEATYESGFVIDKFPISRPNLTFSTLTVSNMSPEDSSIYLCSVAGGSSGNTIYFGEGSWLTVV.

The rearrangement joins TRBV15 to TRBJ1-1, with D unresolved. The V and J ends lost 4 bases and 2 bases respectively, with 8 bases between them. Germline CDR1 reads LNHNV; CDR2 reads YYDKDF (reference sequence). The CDR3 covers 13 residues. CDR3 coding DNA: TGTGCCACCAGCAAAGACGTAAACACTGAAGCTTTCTTT. Protein product: CATSKDVNTEAFF.